This is a list of T cell receptor beta chains from one sample in a study of PD-1 blockade in classical Hodgkin lymphoma. Generated by immunoSEQ multiplex PCR, the TCRdb table keeps only in-frame clones and is missing some. Found here are 17,000 or so clones, 75% to 90% of them singletons; the top ten hold around 4.2%. Material for sequencing was peripheral blood mononuclear cells (PBMCs). Receptors originate from a human donor with classical Hodgkin lymphoma. Each CDR3 is given without its conserved first and last residue.

v_call	j_call	cdr3_aa
TRBV19	TRBJ2-3	ASSIDHREGTDTQY
TRBV9	TRBJ2-5	ASSVLPGPKETQY
TRBV5-1	TRBJ2-3	ASSKGDREGTDTQY
TRBV4-1	TRBJ1-6	ASSRDSSYNSPLH
TRBV10-1	TRBJ2-2	ASRGDTGELF
TRBV19	TRBJ1-1	ASSRPGGMNTEAF
TRBV7-2	TRBJ2-3	ASSSKGADTQY
TRBV5-6	TRBJ2-5	ASSWDRVRETQY
TRBV28	TRBJ1-1	ASSLSPGAGGTEAF
TRBV18	TRBJ1-4	ASSPIEQGALF
TRBV18	TRBJ1-2	ASSPAAPNYGYT